This is a list of T cell receptor beta chains from one sample in a study of Ad26.COV2.S vaccination and SARS-CoV-2 variants. Profiled with immunoSEQ multiplex PCR; TCRdb holds only in-frame clones, not every one. Of some 340,000 clones listed, about 86% are singletons. The specimen was peripheral blood, collected in a trial of Ad26.COV2.S vaccine versus placebo. The receptors stem from a person between 18 and 65 years old who received the Ad26.COV2.S COVID-19 vaccine or a placebo. Both conserved end residues are part of each CDR3. D genes are given only for firm matches. Clone size, where shown, is once, few, many, or a class for clones that have expanded.

.,TRBJ2-3,TRBD2,TRBV2,TGTGCCAGCAGTCCGGGACTAGCGGGGGGCCGGTCGAGCACAGATACGCAGTATTTT,CASSPGLAGGRSSTDTQYF
.,TRBJ1-3,.,TRBV19,TGTGCCAGCGACACGGACTCTGGAAACACCATATATTTT,CASDTDSGNTIYF
.,TRBJ2-3,.,TRBV7-9,TGTGCCAGCAGCTTAGGGGGCAGCGCAGATACGCAGTATTTT,CASSLGGSADTQYF
.,TRBJ1-5,.,TRBV6-2/TRBV6-3,TGTGCCAGCAGTTATTCCCCCCTGGTGGGTCAGCCCCAGCATTTT,CASSYSPLVGQPQHF
.,TRBJ2-7,.,TRBV29-1,TGCAGCGTTGCCGTCGTACTAGGACCTCCCTACGAGCAGTACTTC,CSVAVVLGPPYEQYF
once,TRBJ1-1,TRBD1,TRBV6-2/TRBV6-3,TGTGCCAGCAGCCCTCTTCCCGTTTGGGACAGACAAGAGGGGCCTGAAGCTTTCTTT,CASSPLPVWDRQEGPEAFF
.,TRBJ2-7,.,TRBV5-4,TGTGCCAGCAGCTTTCCCGGTTCCTACGAGCAGTACTTC,CASSFPGSYEQYF
.,TRBJ1-3,.,TRBV6-5,TGTGCCAGCAGGCAAGGGGGTGAGAGTGGAAACACCATATATTTT,CASRQGGESGNTIYF
.,TRBJ2-3,.,TRBV6-2/TRBV6-3,TGTGCCAGCAGTCAAAAAGAGGCAGATACGCAGTATTTT,CASSQKEADTQYF
.,TRBJ1-1,.,TRBV7-2,TGTGCCAGCAGCTTAGCCCCTGACGTGAGTGCAGGAGCTTTCTTT,CASSLAPDVSAGAFF
.,TRBJ1-6,.,TRBV6-5,TGTGCCAGCAGTTTGAATAAAGGGGTTGATTCACCCCTCCACTTT,CASSLNKGVDSPLHF
few,TRBJ2-7,TRBD2,TRBV19,TGTGCCAGTAGTAGACCGGGACTAGAGGTCGAGCAGTACTTC,CASSRPGLEVEQYF
.,TRBJ2-4,.,TRBV30,TGTGCCTGGAGTGTAGGAGGTAGGGGAGCCAAAAACATTCAGTACTTC,CAWSVGGRGAKNIQYF
.,TRBJ1-2,.,TRBV7-2,TGTGCCAGCAGCGGACGACGGGGGGCGGATGGCTACACCTTC,CASSGRRGADGYTF
.,TRBJ2-3,.,TRBV7-6,TGTGCCAGCAGCTTAAGTCTGGGGAATGGAGATACGCAGTATTTT,CASSLSLGNGDTQYF
.,TRBJ2-4,.,TRBV7-9,TGTGCCAGCAGCCCGGACACGAGCATTCAGTACTTC,CASSPDTSIQYF
.,TRBJ1-1,.,TRBV4-1,TGCGCCAGCAGCCAAGGGACAACCATGAACACTGAAGCTTTCTTT,CASSQGTTMNTEAFF
once,TRBJ1-2,.,TRBV19,TGTGCCAGTAGTAGGGGGTTTGGGGGCTACACCTTC,CASSRGFGGYTF
.,TRBJ1-5,.,TRBV18,TGTGCCAGCTCTCTGCTTTCTACGGGAGATCAGCCCCAGCATTTT,CASSLLSTGDQPQHF
.,TRBJ2-1,.,TRBV18,TGTGCCAGCTCACCCCCGGGTTTTCAGAGGGATGAGCAGTTCTTC,CASSPPGFQRDEQFF
.,TRBJ1-6,.,TRBV6-5,TGTGCCAGCAGTTACGGGGGGATCGATTCACCCCTCCACTTT,CASSYGGIDSPLHF
.,TRBJ2-7,TRBD2,TRBV3-1/TRBV3-2,TGTGCCAGCAGCTCTCGGGACTACTCCTACGAGCAGTACTTC,CASSSRDYSYEQYF
.,TRBJ2-1,.,TRBV9,TGTGCCAGCAGCGTTTCCGGGCAAGGGAGGGAGCAGTTCTTC,CASSVSGQGREQFF
.,TRBJ2-6,.,TRBV6-5,TGTGCCACCGATAGCGCGGGCGGGGCCAACGTCCTGACTTTC,CATDSAGGANVLTF
.,TRBJ2-7,.,TRBV30,TGTGCCCGATCCGGGTCCTTCTACGAGCAGTACTTC,CARSGSFYEQYF
.,TRBJ2-4,.,TRBV2,TGTGCCAGCAGAGGACAGTTAGCCAAAAACATTCAGTACTTC,CASRGQLAKNIQYF
.,TRBJ2-7,.,TRBV3-1/TRBV3-2,TGTGCCAGCAGCCAACTGGGGCGTGAGCAGTACTTC,CASSQLGREQYF
.,TRBJ1-3,.,TRBV6-5,TGTGCCAGCAGTAGGGCCTTAACTGGAAACACCATATATTTT,CASSRALTGNTIYF
.,TRBJ1-6,TRBD1,TRBV11-2,TGTGCCAGCAGCTTCCCACGGGACAGGGGGCGCGGGTGGAATTCACCCCTCCACTTT,CASSFPRDRGRGWNSPLHF
once,TRBJ2-1,TRBD2,TRBV9,TGTGCCAGCAGCCCCTACTCACTAGCGCTCCAGGAGCAGTTCTTC,CASSPYSLALQEQFF
.,TRBJ1-6,.,TRBV2,TGTGCCAGCAGTGAGGTGGAATCACCCCTCCACTTT,CASSEVESPLHF
.,TRBJ1-2,.,TRBV6-6,TGTGCCAGCAGTTACCCCGACGGAACCTATGGCTACACCTTC,CASSYPDGTYGYTF
.,TRBJ1-5,.,TRBV15,TGTGCCACCAGCAGAGACTTGGGACAGCCCCAGCATTTT,CATSRDLGQPQHF
.,TRBJ2-3,TRBD2,TRBV30,TGTGCCTGGAGTAAGGGACTAGCGGGGGGAGATACGCAGTATTTT,CAWSKGLAGGDTQYF
.,TRBJ1-5,TRBD1,TRBV10-1,TGCGCCAGCAGTGAGAAGCGACAGGGCATCAAAAAACTTAGCAATCAGCCCCAGCATTTT,CASSEKRQGIKKLSNQPQHF
.,TRBJ2-1,TRBD2,TRBV5-1,TGCGCCAGCAGCTTCACACCTAGCGGGGGGGCATACAATGAGCAGTTCTTC,CASSFTPSGGAYNEQFF
.,TRBJ2-2,.,TRBV19,TGTGCCAGTAGTCGACGGCGCACCGGGGAGCTGTTTTTT,CASSRRRTGELFF
.,TRBJ1-1,.,TRBV5-1,TGCGCCAGCAGCTTCGGGCGCTCTAAGGGCATGAACACTGAAGCTTTCTTT,CASSFGRSKGMNTEAFF
.,TRBJ2-2,.,TRBV2,TGTGCCAGCCTTCCCCGCCAGCGTGAAACCGGGGAGCTGTTTTTT,CASLPRQRETGELFF
.,TRBJ2-7,TRBD2,TRBV15,TGTGCCACCAGCCCTCAGGGACTAGCGGGTTCCTACGAGCAGTACTTC,CATSPQGLAGSYEQYF
.,TRBJ1-5,.,TRBV11-2,TGTGCCAGCAGCTTAGAGGGCGTACTTAGCAATCAGCCCCAGCATTTT,CASSLEGVLSNQPQHF
.,TRBJ2-7,.,TRBV18,TGTGCCAGCTCCGGGGCCTACGAGCAGTACTTC,CASSGAYEQYF
.,TRBJ2-1,.,TRBV4-1,TGCGCCAGCAGCCAAGTAATTATGGGGCGGAACAATGAGCAGTTCTTC,CASSQVIMGRNNEQFF
.,TRBJ1-2,.,TRBV7-2,TGTGCCAGCAGCTTACAGGGAGGGCACTATGGCTACACCTTC,CASSLQGGHYGYTF
.,TRBJ1-3,.,TRBV10-3,TGTGCCATCAGTGCCCAGGGATCTGGAAACACCATATATTTT,CAISAQGSGNTIYF
.,TRBJ2-7,TRBD1,TRBV7-9,TGTGCCAGCAGCCCCAGAGTGGCGGCGGGACAGGGTACCGAGCAGTACTTC,CASSPRVAAGQGTEQYF
few,TRBJ1-1,TRBD1,TRBV10-3,TGTGCCATCAGTTTTTCAGGGGGCCGGGGGGCTGAAGCTTTCTTT,CAISFSGGRGAEAFF
.,TRBJ1-3,.,TRBV5-1,TGCGCCAGCATTCAGGGCGTCTCTGGAAACACCATATATTTT,CASIQGVSGNTIYF
.,TRBJ1-2,.,TRBV7-3,TGTGCCAGCAGTTTGTTTGGGGGCCAAAAGGACTATGGCTACACCTTC,CASSLFGGQKDYGYTF
once,TRBJ1-5,.,TRBV7-6,TGTGCCAGCAGCTTAAACAGCGGCAATCAGCCCCAGCATTTT,CASSLNSGNQPQHF
.,TRBJ1-2,.,TRBV4-3,TGCGCCAGCAGCCAGCCCGGGACACAGTTCTATGGCTACACCTTC,CASSQPGTQFYGYTF
.,TRBJ1-1,TRBD1,TRBV3-1/TRBV3-2,TGTGCCAGCAGCCAAAATCCGGGACAGGGTGGGGGAGGGAACACTGAAGCTTTCTTT,CASSQNPGQGGGGNTEAFF
.,TRBJ2-2,TRBD1,TRBV5-5,TGTGCCAGCAGCTTACGGACAGGGGAGCCCGGGGAGCTGTTTTTT,CASSLRTGEPGELFF